This is a list of T cell receptor beta chains from one sample in a study of CD8 T cells in Susac syndrome. TCRdb called the immunoSEQ multiplex PCR reads again in MiXCR, with one record for every CDR3 protein. The table shows hundreds of thousands of distinct CDR3 sequences, with around 85% occurring only once. The sequencing input was CD8+ T cells from PBMCs. The receptors shown here come from a human donor with multiple sclerosis. The CDR3 runs from the conserved cysteine through the conserved F or W. A D gene is named only where the DNA matches it firmly. Only part of the rows carry a size: once, few, many, or a class if the clone is expanded.

clone_size	j_call	d_call	v_call	cdr3_length	cdr3_nt	cdr3_aa
few	TRBJ2-7	TRBD1	TRBV7-2	17	TGTGCCAGCAGCTTCCCCTACCCGGGACAGCCCTCCTACGAGCAGTACTTC	CASSFPYPGQPSYEQYF
.	TRBJ1-3	.	TRBV4-1	15	TGCGCCAGCAGCCAAGAGACAGGCTCAGGAAACACCATATATTTT	CASSQETGSGNTIYF
.	TRBJ2-1	TRBD1	TRBV5-4	17	TGTGCCAGCAGCCCACCAACCGGGACAGATTTGTACAATGAGCAGTTCTTC	CASSPPTGTDLYNEQFF
.	TRBJ2-3	.	TRBV4-1	14	TGCGCCAGCAGCCAAGATAGGGGCGGAAATACGCAGTATTTT	CASSQDRGGNTQYF
.	TRBJ1-5	.	TRBV7-2	17	TGTGCCAGCAGCTTAAGTCAGGGGATGTATAGCAATCAGCCCCAGCATTTT	CASSLSQGMYSNQPQHF
.	TRBJ2-7	TRBD1	TRBV4-1	16	TGCGCCAGCAGCCAGTTTGCGGGACAGGCGGACTACGAGCAGTACTTC	CASSQFAGQADYEQYF
.	TRBJ1-2	.	TRBV30	14	TGTGCCTGGAGTGTCGATTGGACTAACTATGGCTACACCTTC	CAWSVDWTNYGYTF
.	TRBJ1-2	.	TRBV27	14	TGTGCCAGCAGTGTGTCAGCTAATATTAATGGCTACACCTTC	CASSVSANINGYTF
.	TRBJ2-1	.	TRBV25-1	15	TGTGCCAGCAGTAGTTCAGGGGTGGGCTACAATGAGCAGTTCTTC	CASSSSGVGYNEQFF
.	TRBJ2-7	.	TRBV5-1	14	TGCGCCAGCAGCCCAATGGGATCAGGGAACGAGCGGTACTTC	CASSPMGSGNERYF
.	TRBJ2-6	.	TRBV28	13	TGTGCCAGCACTAGGACTGGGGCCAACGTCCTGACTTTC	CASTRTGANVLTF
.	TRBJ2-1	TRBD1	TRBV7-9	15	TGTGCCAGCAGCTTTCCCGGGACAGGGGAGCATGAGCAGTTCTTC	CASSFPGTGEHEQFF
.	TRBJ2-1	TRBD2	TRBV20-1	14	TGCAGTGCTAGAAGCCAGCGGGAGCACAATGAGCAGTTCTTC	CSARSQREHNEQFF
.	TRBJ2-5	.	TRBV18	15	TGTGCCAGCTCACCACGGGGGAGCCACTCGGAGACCCAGTACTTC	CASSPRGSHSETQYF
.	TRBJ2-7	.	TRBV6-5	12	TGTGCCAGCAGTCCCGGGGCCCACGAGCAGTACTTC	CASSPGAHEQYF
.	TRBJ2-7	TRBD2	TRBV30	14	TGTGCCTGGAGTCCCCCCGGGGGGTCCTACGAGCAGTACTTC	CAWSPPGGSYEQYF
.	TRBJ2-1	.	TRBV27	10	TGTGCCAGGGACTGGAATGAGCAGTTCTTC	CARDWNEQFF
.	TRBJ2-1	.	TRBV4-1	13	TGCGCCAGCAGCCAAGAACCTGGGAATGAGCAGTTCTTC	CASSQEPGNEQFF
.	TRBJ2-1	TRBD2	TRBV28	16	TGTGCCAGCAGTTCCAAGCGGGAGGGCCTCTACAATGAGCAGTTCTTC	CASSSKREGLYNEQFF
once	TRBJ2-3	TRBD1	TRBV7-8	16	TGTGCCAGCAGCACGGGGACAGGGGACAACACAGATACGCAGTATTTT	CASSTGTGDNTDTQYF
.	TRBJ1-2	.	TRBV20-1	14	TGCAGTGCTAGGGCGCAGGGGACTAACTATGGCTACACCTTC	CSARAQGTNYGYTF
few	TRBJ1-5	.	TRBV6-1	15	TGTGCCAGCACGAAAGAAGGTTATAGCAATCAGCCCCAGCATTTT	CASTKEGYSNQPQHF
.	TRBJ1-5	TRBD1	TRBV13	15	TGTGCCAGCAGCTCTGGGGGACAGGGTCATCAGCCCCAGCATTTT	CASSSGGQGHQPQHF
.	TRBJ2-5	.	TRBV19	13	TGTGCCAGTAGTATAGGGGGGGAAGAGACCCAGTACTTC	CASSIGGEETQYF
few	TRBJ2-7	TRBD2	TRBV7-9	15	TGTGCCAGCAGCCCCCCAGGACTAGCTTCCTACGAGCAGTACTTC	CASSPPGLASYEQYF
.	TRBJ2-6	TRBD1	TRBV7-6	16	TGTGCCAGCAGCATAAGACAGGGCTCTGGGGCCAACGTCCTGACTTTC	CASSIRQGSGANVLTF
.	TRBJ1-1	TRBD1	TRBV7-9	15	TGTGCCAGCAGCTTAGCCGGACAGGAGAACACTGAAGCTTTCTTT	CASSLAGQENTEAFF
.	TRBJ2-7	TRBD1	TRBV12-3/TRBV12-4	14	TGTGCCAGCAGTACGACAGGGAGCGTCAACGAGCAGTACTTC	CASSTTGSVNEQYF
.	TRBJ1-4	.	TRBV6-1	15	TGTGCCAGCAGCGGTGTGCTCGCAACTAATGAAAAACTGTTTTTT	CASSGVLATNEKLFF
.	TRBJ2-2	TRBD2	TRBV6-1	18	TGTGCCAGCAGTGAAGGGCTGTCCGGGACTAGAGTTGCCGGGGAGCTGTTTTTT	CASSEGLSGTRVAGELFF
.	TRBJ2-7	TRBD1	TRBV6-5	15	TGTGCCAGCAGTTCCCGGGACAGGGGGTTACACGAGCAGTACTTC	CASSSRDRGLHEQYF
.	TRBJ1-2	.	TRBV25-1	12	TGTGCCAGCAGTACAGGGTACTATGGCTACACCTTC	CASSTGYYGYTF
.	TRBJ1-5	.	TRBV18	15	TGTGCCAGCTCACCACCAGCGGGGGTGGGCCAGCCCCAGCATTTT	CASSPPAGVGQPQHF
once	TRBJ1-1	.	TRBV5-1	14	TGCGCCAGCAGCTTGTTCGACAGCCCAACTGAAGCTTTCTTT	CASSLFDSPTEAFF
.	TRBJ2-5	TRBD1	TRBV9	15	TGTGCCAGCAGCCCCAAGGGACAGCAGCAAGAGACCCAGTACTTC	CASSPKGQQQETQYF
.	TRBJ1-5	TRBD1	TRBV19	15	TGTGCCAGCCGGACCGGACAGGGGCTAAATCAGCCCCAGCATTTT	CASRTGQGLNQPQHF
.	TRBJ2-4	.	TRBV3-1	15	TGTGCCAGCAGCCAAGTCGCTAATGCCAAAAACATTCAGTACTTC	CASSQVANAKNIQYF
.	TRBJ2-2	.	TRBV2	10	TGTGCCCAACGTCAGGGGGAGCTGTTTTTT	CAQRQGELFF
.	TRBJ2-1	TRBD2	TRBV30	14	TGTGCCTGGTGGGGGGGTAGCTCCTACAATGAGCAGTTCTTC	CAWWGGSSYNEQFF
.	TRBJ2-4	.	TRBV2	16	TGTGCCAGCAGTGAAAAGTCGGAGATAGCCAAAAACATTCAGTACTTC	CASSEKSEIAKNIQYF
.	TRBJ2-1	.	TRBV27	14	TGTGCCAGCAGCCGCTCCTATGTAGGCAATGAGCAGTTCTTC	CASSRSYVGNEQFF
.	TRBJ2-7	.	TRBV12-5	12	TGTGCTAGTGGTTTGGAGGGCTACGAGCAGTACTTC	CASGLEGYEQYF
.	TRBJ1-2	.	TRBV20-1	13	TGCAGTGCCCGGGACTTAGCTAACTATGGCTACACCTTC	CSARDLANYGYTF